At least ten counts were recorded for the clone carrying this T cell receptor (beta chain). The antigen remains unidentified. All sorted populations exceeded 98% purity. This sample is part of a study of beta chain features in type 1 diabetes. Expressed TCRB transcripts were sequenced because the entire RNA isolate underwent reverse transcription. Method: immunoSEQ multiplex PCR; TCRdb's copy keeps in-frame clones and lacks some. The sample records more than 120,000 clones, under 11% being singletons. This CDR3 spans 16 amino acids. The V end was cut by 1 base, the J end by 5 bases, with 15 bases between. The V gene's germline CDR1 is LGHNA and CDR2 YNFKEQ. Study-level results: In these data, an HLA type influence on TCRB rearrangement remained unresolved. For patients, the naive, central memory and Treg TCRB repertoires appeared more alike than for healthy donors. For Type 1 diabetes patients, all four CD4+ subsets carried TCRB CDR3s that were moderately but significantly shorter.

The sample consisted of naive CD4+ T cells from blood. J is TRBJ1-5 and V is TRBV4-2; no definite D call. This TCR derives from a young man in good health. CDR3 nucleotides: TGTGCCAGCAGCCAAGTCGGTTCCCGCCAAGATCAGCCCCAGCATTTT. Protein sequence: CASSQVGSRQDQPQHF.